This T cell receptor beta chain was sequenced for a study of cytomegalovirus exposure and HLA in healthy donors. CDR1 is SGHAT and CDR2 is FQNNGV in the germline V gene. The CDR3 has 12 residues. Trimming took 3 bases from V and 9 from J; bases not matched to a gene: 4. Profiled with immunoSEQ multiplex PCR; TCRdb holds only in-frame clones, not every one. The sample includes under 350,000 clones, 80% to 90% seen only once; the top ten take 0.95% to 1.1%. This clone was found once. The TCR sequence derives from a woman aged 18 to 35 in good health and CMV-seronegative. The rearrangement joins TRBV11-2 to TRBJ1-1, with 7 bases aligning to TRBD1. Sequenced sample: PBMCs. The CDR3 bases are TGTGCCAGCAGCTTTGGACAGGATCAAGCTTTCTTT. It specifies CASSFGQDQAFF.